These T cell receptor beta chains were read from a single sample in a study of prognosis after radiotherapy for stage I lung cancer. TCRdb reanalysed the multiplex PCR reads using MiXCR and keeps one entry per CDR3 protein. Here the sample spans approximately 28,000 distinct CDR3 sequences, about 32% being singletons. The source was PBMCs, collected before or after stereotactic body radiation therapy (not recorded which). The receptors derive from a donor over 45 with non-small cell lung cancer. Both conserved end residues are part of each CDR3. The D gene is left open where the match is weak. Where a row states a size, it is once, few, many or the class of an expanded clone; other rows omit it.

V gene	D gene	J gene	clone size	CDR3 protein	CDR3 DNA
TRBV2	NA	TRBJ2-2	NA	CASSPCTGELFF	TGTGCCAGCAGTCCTTGCACCGGGGAGCTGTTTTTT
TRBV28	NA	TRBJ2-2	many	CASRPRTLNTGELFF	TGTGCCAGCAGACCGAGGACATTGAACACCGGGGAGCTGTTTTTT
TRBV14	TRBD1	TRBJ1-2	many	CASSQVGGQVYGYTF	TGTGCCAGCAGCCAAGTGGGGGGACAGGTCTATGGCTACACCTTC
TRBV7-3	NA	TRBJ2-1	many	CASSPDRSNEQFF	TGTGCCAGCAGCCCTGACAGATCCAATGAGCAGTTCTTC
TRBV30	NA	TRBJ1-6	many	CAWRPWGDNSPLHF	TGTGCCTGGCGCCCCTGGGGGGATAATTCACCCCTCCACTTT
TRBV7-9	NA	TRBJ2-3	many	CASSFGRGQEADTQYF	TGTGCCAGCAGTTTCGGACGGGGGCAAGAGGCAGATACGCAGTATTTT
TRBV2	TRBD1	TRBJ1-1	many	CASSFDRAEAFF	TGTGCCAGCAGTTTCGACAGGGCTGAAGCTTTCTTT
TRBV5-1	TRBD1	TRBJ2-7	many	CASSLFSGGSRLASYEQYF	TGCGCCAGCAGCTTGTTTTCAGGGGGCTCCCGCTTGGCATCCTACGAGCAGTACTTC
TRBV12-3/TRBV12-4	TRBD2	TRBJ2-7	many	CASSFSGGASYEQYF	TGTGCCAGCAGTTTCTCCGGGGGGGCCTCTTACGAGCAGTACTTC
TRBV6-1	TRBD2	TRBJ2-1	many	CASSERALAGGSEQFF	TGTGCCAGCAGCGAACGCGCTCTAGCGGGAGGAAGTGAGCAGTTCTTC
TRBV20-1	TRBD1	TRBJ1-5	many	CSAIEHKGTGGQPQHF	TGCAGTGCCATCGAACACAAAGGGACAGGCGGGCAGCCCCAGCATTTT
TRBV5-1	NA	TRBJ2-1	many	CASSYLGPIINEQFF	TGCGCCAGCAGCTACCTCGGACCCATTATAAATGAGCAGTTCTTC
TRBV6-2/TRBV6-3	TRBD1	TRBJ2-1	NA	CASSYSGQGGEQFF	TGTGCCAGCAGTTACTCTGGACAGGGAGGTGAGCAGTTCTTC
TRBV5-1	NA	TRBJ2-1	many	CASTTDGAGSHNEQFF	TGCGCCAGCACCACTGATGGGGCAGGGAGCCACAATGAGCAGTTCTTC
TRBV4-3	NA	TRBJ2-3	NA	CASSPENPTSFFSTDTQYF	TGCGCCAGCAGCCCCGAAAATCCAACGTCGTTTTTCTCGACAGATACGCAGTATTTT
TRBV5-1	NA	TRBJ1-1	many	CASSARQMWNTEAFF	TGCGCCAGCAGCGCTAGACAGATGTGGAACACTGAAGCTTTCTTT
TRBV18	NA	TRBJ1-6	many	CASSPLTGTDYSPLHF	TGTGCCAGCTCACCACTTACCGGGACGGATTATTCACCCCTCCACTTT